The 22 T cell receptor beta chains below were found in one sample sequenced in a study of monozygotic twins with inflammatory bowel disease. TCRdb re-called the 5' RACE reads and shows each CDR3 protein once, DNA omitted. This table lists 150,000 to 200,000 distinct CDR3 sequences. Sequencing input: blood. Source of these receptors: a human donor with ulcerative colitis or Crohn's disease, or a healthy co-twin of an affected twin (not recorded which).

CDR3 protein: CASSLTKGYTEAFF. V usage is TRBV7-3 and J usage is TRBJ1-1; checking the TCRdb D call of TRBD1 is not possible without DNA. The CDR3 consists of 14 residues. Per the germline V gene, CDR1 is SGHTA and CDR2 is FQGTGA.

The chain has TRBV6-2 or TRBV6-3 and TRBJ2-3; TCRdb gives TRBD2 as the D gene, but with no DNA this cannot be confirmed. The germline gives CDR1 MNHEY, CDR2 SVGEGT. This CDR3 region has 18 residues. CDR3 region: CASSWTIAGGPGTDTQYF.

The chain recombines TRBV7-8 with TRBJ1-5. Germline CDR1 is SGHVS and CDR2 is FQNEAQ. The CDR3 length is 15 residues. This CDR3 reads CASSLATTVNQPQHF.

This chain connects TRBV10-3 to TRBJ2-7; TCRdb gives TRBD2 as the D gene, but with no DNA this cannot be confirmed. CDR3 length: 12 residues. Germline loops: CDR1 ENHRY, CDR2 SYGVKD. The CDR3 loop is CAISGGGNEQYF.

The CDR3 protein is CASSLEQGSYNEQFF. The chain combines TRBV7-3 with TRBJ2-1; TCRdb indicates TRBD1, and absent DNA this call remains unverified. The CDR3 has 15 residues. From germline, CDR1 is SGHTA and CDR2 FQGTGA.

The chain couples TRBV11-2 to TRBJ2-3; there is no DNA to check the TCRdb D call of TRBD2. The CDR3 has 16 amino acids. CDR1 is SGHAT, CDR2 FQNNGV, per germline. Here the CDR3 reads CASSFPSGSGTDTQYF. Drawing the rest from reference TRBV11-2 and TRBJ2-3, the complete variable domain is EAGVAQSPRYKIIEKRQSVAFWCNPISGHATLYWYQQILGQGPKLLIQFQNNGVVDDSQLPKDRFSAERLKGVDSTLKIQPAKLEDSAVYLCASSFPSGSGTDTQYFGPGTRLTVL.

This chain uses TRBV12-3 or TRBV12-4 with TRBJ1-5; as DNA is missing, the TRBD1 call by TCRdb cannot be tested. This CDR3 is 15 amino acids long. CDR3 in amino acids: CASSLRTGGGQPQHF.

The J gene is TRBJ2-1, the V gene TRBV5-1; TCRdb's assignment of TRBD1 cannot be checked, as there is no DNA. The CDR3 length is 14 residues. CDR1 SGHRS and CDR2 YFSETQ come from the germline V gene. The CDR3 here is CASSLGEGSNEQFF.

The rearrangement joins TRBV20-1 to TRBJ2-7; TCRdb proposes TRBD2, but this gene call is untestable without DNA. Germline V gene sequence: CDR1 DFQATT, CDR2 SNEGSKA (reference sequence). The CDR3 consists of 15 residues. CDR3 in amino acids: CSANSGRPSSYEQYF.

The genes are TRBV29-1 and TRBJ2-1; the D call from TCRdb, TRBD2, cannot be confirmed without DNA. This CDR3 region has 12 residues. Germline V lookup: CDR1 SQVTM, CDR2 ANQGSEA. The CDR3 loop reads CSVEGEGRGQFF.

The J gene is TRBJ2-5, the V gene TRBV5-1; TCRdb designates TRBD2, a call that cannot be tested without DNA. Germline assignment: CDR1 SGHRS and CDR2 YFSETQ. The CDR3 is made up of 16 amino acids. CDR3 protein: CASSLGTSGRVETQYF.

The chain combines TRBV10-3 with TRBJ2-7; TCRdb selects TRBD2, and the lack of DNA leaves this call unchecked. This CDR3 has 14 residues. Germline-derived CDR1 and CDR2 are ENHRY and SYGVKD. CDR3 region: CAIGEGTSIYEQYF.

The V and J genes are TRBV20-1 and TRBJ1-1. Germline V lookup: CDR1 DFQATT, CDR2 SNEGSKA (reference sequence). The CDR3 runs 14 residues. The chain's CDR3 is CSARQFRRNTEAFF.

The chain employs TRBV18 and TRBJ1-1; TCRdb's D call of TRBD1 is untestable without DNA. Germline CDR1 reads KGHSH; CDR2 reads LQKENI. This CDR3 has 17 residues. CDR3 protein: CASSPVKQGARWTEAFF.

The rearrangement uses TRBV28 and TRBJ2-3. This CDR3 spans 15 amino acids. Germline loops: CDR1 MDHEN, CDR2 SYDVKM. The CDR3 is CASSRNAVSTDTQYF.

The chain is built from TRBV3-1 and TRBJ2-1; TCRdb's D gene call, TRBD2, goes unchecked for lack of DNA. Looked up from germline, CDR1 is LGHDT and CDR2 is YNNKEL (reference sequence). The CDR3 is 14 residues long. CDR3: CASSQGSSGLRDFF.

The chain uses TRBV7-9 and TRBJ2-6. CDR1 SEHNR and CDR2 FQNEAQ come from the germline V gene (reference sequence). The CDR3 is made up of 12 amino acids. CDR3 amino acids: CASTVGANVLTF.

The chain is built from TRBV7-7 and TRBJ2-1; TCRdb's D call of TRBD1 is untestable without DNA. The CDR3 loop spans 15 amino acids. The germline CDR1 and CDR2 sequences are SSHAT and FNYEAQ (reference sequence). CDR3 protein: CASSFLLGEYNEQFF.

The chain combines TRBV2 with TRBJ2-2; checking the TCRdb D call of TRBD2 is not possible without DNA. The germline V gene has CDR1 SNHLY and CDR2 FYNNEI. This CDR3 is built from 12 residues. This CDR3 is CASWLGAGELFF.

This sequence joins TRBV5-4 and TRBJ1-1. The CDR3 extends over 13 amino acids. The germline CDR1 and CDR2 sequences are SGHNT and YYREEE (reference sequence). CDR3 region: CASRWWGGTEAFF.

J is TRBJ1-2 and V is TRBV12-3 or TRBV12-4; without DNA, the TCRdb call of TRBD1 cannot be checked. CDR3 length: 14 amino acids. The CDR3 spells CASSPGQGGGGYTF.

The J gene is TRBJ2-1, the V gene TRBV24-1; TCRdb picks TRBD1, but there is no DNA to check that call. CDR3 length: 11 amino acids. Per germline, CDR1 KGHDR and CDR2 SFDVKD. CDR3 loop: CPTSSGQKQFF.